This T cell receptor beta chain was sequenced for a study of T cell repertoires in cytomegalovirus infection. Study context: The study used recently identified HLA-C-restricted and well-studied HLA-B-restricted CMV epitopes. Indicated by public TCR beta signatures were CMV infection and matching HLA type.

This clonotype was found many times. Its antigen is not known. MiXCR was run by TCRdb on the reads, yielding one entry per CDR3 protein. The sample records under 350,000 distinct CDR3 sequences, about 20% being singletons. Findings of the study overall: Carriers of CMV plus the relevant HLA were identified by cumulative public TCR beta family frequency. HLA-C-restricted CMV clonotypes gave the most frequent clonotype in two of eight donors.

The sample consisted of cultured PBMCs, taken from culture after CMV antigen stimulation. The TCR originated in a human donor in good health (CMV status not recorded). Some clones in this sample may be carry-over from other donors' samples.

CDR3 in amino acids: CASSLAWYEQYF. DNA of the CDR3: TGTGCCAGCAGCTTAGCCTGGTACGAGCAGTACTTC. The chain combines TRBV7-2 with TRBJ2-7; D uncertain. Germline V gives CDR1 SGHTA, CDR2 FQGNSA. V lost 0 bases and J lost 4, with 4 bases in between. This CDR3 is built from 12 residues.